This record looks at one T cell receptor beta chain sequence and its context. All patients experienced relapse after autologous stem cell transplantation, and brentuximab vedotin exposure was variable. Generated by immunoSEQ multiplex PCR, the TCRdb table keeps only in-frame clones and is missing some. The repertoire holds approximately 100,000 clones, with 80% to 90% as singletons. The germline CDR1 and CDR2 sequences are SEHNR and FQNEAQ (reference sequence). The trim removed 0 bases at V and 4 bases at J, leaving 12 bases unmatched. The CDR3 totals 18 residues. The entry originates in a study of PD-1 blockade in classical Hodgkin lymphoma.

The sample in question was peripheral blood mononuclear cells (PBMCs), obtained before the second cycle of nivolumab. The sequence was obtained from a human donor with classical Hodgkin lymphoma. This chain links TRBV7-9 with TRBJ1-1, with 9 bases fitting TRBD1. Here the CDR3 reads CASSLAPKLRQGGTEAFF. Here the CDR3 DNA reads TGTGCCAGCAGCTTAGCCCCGAAACTCCGACAGGGGGGCACTGAAGCTTTCTTT.